The source of this T cell receptor beta chain is a study of blood T cell repertoires in COVID-19. At the level of the study: Samples of COVID-19 (acute and convalescent) were obtained from the United States, Italy and Spain. T cells, B-cell-depleted T cells, or PBMCs supplied cDNA or gDNA.

Methods used by the authors: Amplification from reference gene primers served as the basis for estimated nucleated cell counts. TCRdb's table, derived via immunoSEQ multiplex PCR, lists solely in-frame clones and lacks some. For V, J and clone size, that table is used; D and trimming come from the DNA. The data contain approximately 270,000 clones, around 82% of them singletons. Germline V gene sequence: CDR1 SGHTA, CDR2 FQGTGA. V was clipped by 5 bases and J by 6 bases; unmatched bases: 4. The CDR3 loop spans 14 amino acids. This TCR was recovered from a person between 65 and 79 years old with COVID-19, enrolled during active disease. Sequenced material: peripheral blood. The chain links TRBV7-3 to TRBJ2-2; 9 bases map to TRBD1. CDR3 nucleotides: TGTGCCAGCAGCAGGGGACAGGGACCCGGGGAGCTGTTTTTT. It specifies CASSRGQGPGELFF.